This T cell receptor beta chain was retrieved from a study of shared clonotypes between healthy human individuals. The CDR3 loop spans 15 amino acids. V shed 0 bases and J shed 4 bases, with 12 bases lying between them. Germline lookup yields CDR1 SGHDN and CDR2 FVKESK. CD45RO-negative CD8 cells positively selected for CCR7 made up the naive population, which excluded terminally differentiated effector memory CD45RA+ cells. The protocol was immunoSEQ multiplex PCR, while the TCRdb copy is restricted to in-frame clones and leaves out a portion. The sample shows about 2,100,000 clones, around 93% of them seen only once.

The chain is built from TRBV14 and TRBJ1-1; D gene uncertain. The origin of this receptor is a man younger than 35 in good health. Some clones in this sample may be carry-over from other donors' samples. The sequencing sample was made of naive CD8+ T cells from PBMCs. This CDR3 reads CASSQDRGRVTEAFF. The CDR3 DNA reads as TGTGCCAGCAGCCAAGATAGAGGGCGCGTCACTGAAGCTTTCTTT.